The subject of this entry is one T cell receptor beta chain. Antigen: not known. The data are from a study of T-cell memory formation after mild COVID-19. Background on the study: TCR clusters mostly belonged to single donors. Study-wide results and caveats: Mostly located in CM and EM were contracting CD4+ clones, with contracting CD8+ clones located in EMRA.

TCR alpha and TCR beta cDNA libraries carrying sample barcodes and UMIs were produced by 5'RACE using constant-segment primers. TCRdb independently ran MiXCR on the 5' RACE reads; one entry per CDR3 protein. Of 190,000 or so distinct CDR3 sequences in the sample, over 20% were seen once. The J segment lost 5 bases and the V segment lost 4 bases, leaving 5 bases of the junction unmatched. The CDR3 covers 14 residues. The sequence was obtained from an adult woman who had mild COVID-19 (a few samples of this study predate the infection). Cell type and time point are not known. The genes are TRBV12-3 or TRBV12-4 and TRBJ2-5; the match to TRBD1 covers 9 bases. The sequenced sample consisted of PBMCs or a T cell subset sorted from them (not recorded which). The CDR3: CASSSGQGPETQYF. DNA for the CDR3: TGTGCCAGCAGTTCTGGACAGGGGCCGGAGACCCAGTACTTC.